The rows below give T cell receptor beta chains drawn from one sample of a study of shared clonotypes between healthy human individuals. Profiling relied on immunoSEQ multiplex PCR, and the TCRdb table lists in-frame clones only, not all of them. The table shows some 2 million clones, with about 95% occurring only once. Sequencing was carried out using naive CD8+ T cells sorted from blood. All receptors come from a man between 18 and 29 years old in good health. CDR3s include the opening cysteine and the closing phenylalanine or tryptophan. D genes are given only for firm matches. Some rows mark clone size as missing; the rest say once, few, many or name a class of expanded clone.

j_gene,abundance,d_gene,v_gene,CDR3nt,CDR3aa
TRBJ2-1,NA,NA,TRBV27,TGTGCCAGCAGTTTAGGGCCAGGGGCTTCCTACAATGAGCAGTTCTTC,CASSLGPGASYNEQFF
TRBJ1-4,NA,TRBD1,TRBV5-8,TGTGCCAGTGCAGGGGGTAATGAAAAACTGTTTTTT,CASAGGNEKLFF
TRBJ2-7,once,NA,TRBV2,TGTGCCAGCAGTGCACCTAGGGAGAAATTATCGGACGAGCAGTACTTC,CASSAPREKLSDEQYF
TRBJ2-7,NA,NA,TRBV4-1,TGCGCCAGCAGCCAAGATCAGGGGTACGAGCAGTACTTC,CASSQDQGYEQYF
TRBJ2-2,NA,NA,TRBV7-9,TGTGCCAGCAGCTTGGGGACCCGCCCCGGGGAGCTGTTTTTT,CASSLGTRPGELFF
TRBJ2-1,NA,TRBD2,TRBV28,TGTGCCAGCAGTTTCGGGGGGGCTTACAATGAGCAGTTCTTC,CASSFGGAYNEQFF
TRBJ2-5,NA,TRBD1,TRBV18,TGTGCCAGCTCACCGACAGGGGAAGAGACCCAGTACTTC,CASSPTGEETQYF
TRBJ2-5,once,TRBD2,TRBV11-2,TGTGCCAGCAGCTTAGAGCCTAGCGGGGGAAAGGAAGAGACCCAGTACTTC,CASSLEPSGGKEETQYF
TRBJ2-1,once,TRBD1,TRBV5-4,TGTGCCAGCAGCGGGACAGCTTACAATGAGCAGTTCTTC,CASSGTAYNEQFF
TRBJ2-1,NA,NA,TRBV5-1,TGCGCCAGCAGCCCGGACAGCCCTAATTGGGGTTGGGATGAGCAGTTCTTC,CASSPDSPNWGWDEQFF
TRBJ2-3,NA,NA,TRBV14,TGTGCCAGCAGCCAAGAGGGGACCGTAAACACAGATACGCAGTATTTT,CASSQEGTVNTDTQYF
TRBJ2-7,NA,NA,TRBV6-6,TGTGCCAGCAGTTACTCGATTCAGTCCTACGAGCAGTACTTC,CASSYSIQSYEQYF
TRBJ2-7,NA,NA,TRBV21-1,TGTGCCAGCAGCAAAGGGCGGGACAGGGCCTACGAGCAGTACTTC,CASSKGRDRAYEQYF
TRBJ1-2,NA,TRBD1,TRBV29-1,TGCAGCGTTGACTCCACTGGGGGACAGACGCCTTCCTATGGCTACACCTTC,CSVDSTGGQTPSYGYTF